This T cell receptor beta chain appears in the sequencing data of a study of shared clonotypes between healthy human individuals. This CDR3 region has 16 residues. Unmatched junction bases numbered 9, after V lost 1 base and J lost 4 bases. Per germline, CDR1 SGHVS and CDR2 FNYEAQ. The assay was immunoSEQ multiplex PCR, and TCRdb's table has in-frame clones only and misses some. The table shows about 1 million clones, with around 74% occurring only once. As concerns this clone: Its target is unknown.

Study outcomes and limitations: Of the naive CD4 clonotypes, approximately 5% were shared across several donors.

The rearrangement joins TRBV7-6 to TRBJ2-5, with 7 bases lining up with TRBD1. The origin of this receptor is a man between 18 and 29 years old in good health. The source material was memory CD4+ T cells sorted from blood. As to subset: CD45RA-negative fraction. Written as DNA, the CDR3 is TGTGCCAGCAGCTTAGGCCCACAGGGGCTTGGAGAGACCCAGTACTTC. Residues: CASSLGPQGLGETQYF.